The rows below give T cell receptor beta chains drawn from one sample of a study of metastatic and nonmetastatic thyroid tumors. TCRdb reassembled clones from the PCR reads with MiXCR. There are under 75,000 clones in the sample; roughly 18% occur only once, and 13% lies in the top ten. Sequencing was performed on blood. The receptors here all came from a female donor with papillary thyroid cancer or a benign thyroid nodule (not recorded which). Some clones in this sample may be carry-over from other donors' samples. Each CDR3 is given with its conserved first and last residue. The D gene is left open where the match is weak. For some rows the clone size is stated as once, few or many, or as a class when expanded; others skip it.

V	J	size	D	DNA	CDR3
TRBV11-3	TRBJ1-1	-	-	TGTGCCAGCAGCATCCGACGGGACACTGAAGCTTTCTTT	CASSIRRDTEAFF
TRBV4-3	TRBJ1-4	-	-	TGCGCCAGCAGCCAAGAGGGGGCAACTAATGAAAAACTGTTTTTT	CASSQEGATNEKLFF
TRBV11-2	TRBJ2-5	many	TRBD2	TGTGCCAGCAGCTCTGGGACTAGGGGGAGACAAGAGACCCAGTACTTC	CASSSGTRGRQETQYF
TRBV11-2	TRBJ2-7	-	TRBD1	TGTGCCAGCAGCTTAAGAGGGGGACAGGTGCCTCCCGAGCAGTACTTC	CASSLRGGQVPPEQYF
TRBV9	TRBJ2-7	many	-	TGTGCCAGCAGCGTAGCCGATGGCTACGAGCAGTACTTC	CASSVADGYEQYF
TRBV7-9	TRBJ1-2	many	-	TGTGCCAGCAGCTTACGAGGTGGCTACACCTTC	CASSLRGGYTF
TRBV14	TRBJ2-7	-	-	TGTGCCAGCAGTATGGCTCCGGTCTCCTACGAGCAGTACTTC	CASSMAPVSYEQYF
TRBV5-1	TRBJ2-7	-	-	TGCGCCAGCAGCTTCTACGGGGCTGTCGAGCAGTACTTC	CASSFYGAVEQYF
TRBV2	TRBJ2-6	many	-	TGTGCCAGCAGAGGGGGGAGCTCTGGGGCCAACGTCCTGACTTTC	CASRGGSSGANVLTF
TRBV2	TRBJ2-5	many	TRBD2	TGTGCCAGCAGTGCTGGACTAGCGGGCGGAGAGACCCAGTACTTC	CASSAGLAGGETQYF
TRBV6-1	TRBJ1-1	-	-	TGTGCCAGCAGGGTGGGAGAGAAGGCAACTGAAGCTTTCTTT	CASRVGEKATEAFF
TRBV29-1	TRBJ2-5	many	-	TGCAGCGTTGCAGGGCCCCGTCAAGAGACCCAGTACTTC	CSVAGPRQETQYF
TRBV2	TRBJ2-7	many	-	TGTGCCAGCAGTGTTAGCGGAATTCGCTACGAGCAGTACTTC	CASSVSGIRYEQYF
TRBV5-4	TRBJ2-1	many	TRBD2	TGTGCCAGCAGCCCGCCAGCTAGCGGGAACAATGAGCAGTTCTTC	CASSPPASGNNEQFF
TRBV11-1	TRBJ2-5	once	-	TGTGCCAGCAGCTTTCGTATATTTGACAGCCCGGAGACCCAGTACTTC	CASSFRIFDSPETQYF
TRBV19	TRBJ2-7	many	-	TGTGCCAGTAGTAATCTCGGGGGGCGGACCTACGAGCAGTACTTC	CASSNLGGRTYEQYF
TRBV6-1	TRBJ2-1	many	-	TGTGCCAGCAAGGAAGTTGAGCAGTTCTTC	CASKEVEQFF
TRBV4-1	TRBJ1-2	many	-	TGCGCCAGCAGCCAAGAGTTAGGGCTGGGCTACACCTTC	CASSQELGLGYTF
TRBV7-9	TRBJ2-3	many	-	TGTGCCAGCAGCCCCCAGGGAGATACGCAGTATTTT	CASSPQGDTQYF
TRBV4-1	TRBJ2-7	many	TRBD1	TGCGCCAGCAGCCAAGTAGGTACGGACAGGAGATCCTACGAGCAGTACTTC	CASSQVGTDRRSYEQYF
TRBV27	TRBJ2-3	few	TRBD1	TGTGCCAGCAGTGCGAGCGGGACAGGGGTTTGGGATACGCAGTATTTT	CASSASGTGVWDTQYF
TRBV7-2	TRBJ2-3	-	-	TGTGCCAGCAGCTTAGGGCAGGGCCCCACAGATACGCAGTATTTT	CASSLGQGPTDTQYF
TRBV11-2	TRBJ1-6	many	-	TGTGCCAGCAGTTGGGACGCAGATAATTCACCCCTCCACTTT	CASSWDADNSPLHF
TRBV19	TRBJ2-7	-	TRBD1	TGTGCCAGTAGCTACTCCGGGACAGCCTCCTACGAGCAGTACTTC	CASSYSGTASYEQYF
TRBV9	TRBJ1-1	many	-	TGTGCCAGCAGCGTAGGCAGTGGCGAGTACACTGAAGCTTTCTTT	CASSVGSGEYTEAFF
TRBV11-3	TRBJ2-7	-	-	TGTGCCAGCAGCAACCTGGACAGCTACGAGCAGTACTTC	CASSNLDSYEQYF
TRBV24-1	TRBJ1-3	few	TRBD1	TGTGCCACCAGTGACCGCGGACAGGGATCAAACACCATATATTTT	CATSDRGQGSNTIYF
TRBV9	TRBJ2-7	many	TRBD1	TGTGCCAGCAGCGTACTACAAAGAGAGACAGGGGGCTCCTACGAGCAGTACTTC	CASSVLQRETGGSYEQYF
TRBV5-1	TRBJ2-4	once	-	TGCGCCAGCAGCTCGCCCCCCGGGACCTTGTACTTC	CASSSPPGTLYF
TRBV11-2	TRBJ1-3	-	-	TGTGCCAGCAGCTTATCTACTCCTGGAAACACCATATATTTT	CASSLSTPGNTIYF
TRBV4-1	TRBJ2-1	many	TRBD2	TGCGCCAGCAGCCAAGTTCAGGTCCTAGCGGACCTTAATGAGCAGTTCTTC	CASSQVQVLADLNEQFF
TRBV19	TRBJ2-2	many	-	TGTGCCAGTAGTATAGACAGGGGCGCCGGGGAGCTGTTTTTT	CASSIDRGAGELFF
TRBV28	TRBJ2-7	many	-	TGTGCCAGCAGTTCCCGGGGTTGGAGGGGATCCTACGAGCAGTACTTC	CASSSRGWRGSYEQYF
TRBV4-2	TRBJ2-2	many	-	TGTGCCAGCAGCCAAGGAGGAGCTATCCCTGACCCCGGGGAGCTGTTTTTT	CASSQGGAIPDPGELFF
TRBV6-1	TRBJ2-1	few	TRBD1	TGTGCCAGCAGTTTGCATACAGGGGTGGTTAATGAGCAGTTCTTC	CASSLHTGVVNEQFF